This TCR beta chain was profiled in a study of shared clonotypes between healthy human individuals. Donors had no recently reported acute infections or vaccinations and were HIV-negative. Naive CD45RA+ and memory CD45RA-negative subsets were split from CD4+ cells. The method was immunoSEQ multiplex PCR; TCRdb's version includes in-frame clones alone and lacks a portion of them. The sample includes millions of clones, roughly 93% seen only once; the top ten take 0.39%. V was trimmed by 6 bases and J by 5 bases, leaving 17 bases between them. This CDR3 is built from 14 residues. Germline CDR1 reads MDHEN; CDR2 reads SYDVKM.

The TCR sequence derives from a man younger than 35 in good health. Some clones in this sample may be carry-over from other donors' samples. Sequenced: naive CD4+ T cells from PBMCs. Subset specified: CD45RA+ positively selected. The rearrangement joins TRBV28 to TRBJ2-7, with D perhaps matching TRBD1 (5 bases). The CDR3 nucleotides read TGTGCCAGCAGGGACCCAGGGCAGGGCGACGAGCAGTACTTC. This codes for CASRDPGQGDEQYF.